This is a list of T cell receptor beta chains from one sample in a study of blood T cell repertoires in COVID-19. The table came from immunoSEQ multiplex PCR; TCRdb's copy has only in-frame clones and leaves some out. The sample lists around 150,000 clones; more than 70% were seen once. The sequencing sample was made of peripheral blood. The receptors here all came from a man between 60 and 70 years old with acute or convalescent COVID-19. Both conserved end residues are part of each CDR3. D genes are given only for firm matches. A row's size may be missing; if present it is once, few, many or a size class.

j_call	v_call	clone_size	d_call	cdr3_nt	cdr3_aa
TRBJ2-1	TRBV5-1	-	TRBD2	TGCGCCAGCAGTTCGATGGGCGGGGGGGCTGGAAATGAGCAGTTCTTC	CASSSMGGGAGNEQFF
TRBJ2-2	TRBV19	-	-	TGTGCCAGTAGTATTTTCCGAGGGACCGGGGAGCTGTTTTTT	CASSIFRGTGELFF
TRBJ1-2	TRBV5-6	-	-	TGTGCCAGCAGTCTGGGGCGTTGGACATATGGCTACACCTTC	CASSLGRWTYGYTF
TRBJ1-5	TRBV7-2	-	TRBD1	TGTGCCAGCAACCCAGGGGGACAGGGGCAGCAACATTTT	CASNPGGQGQQHF
TRBJ1-2	TRBV12-3/TRBV12-4	-	-	TGTGCCAGCAGTTCCCAGACAGTTCGGGGCTACACCTTC	CASSSQTVRGYTF
TRBJ2-7	TRBV2	-	-	TGTGCCAGCAGTGAGTTTAGTTTCGAGCAGTACTTC	CASSEFSFEQYF
TRBJ1-6	TRBV6-1	once	-	TGTGCCAGCAGTGACGGCCAAGGGGGACATGGTGGGACCCTCCACTTT	CASSDGQGGHGGTLHF
TRBJ1-5	TRBV18	-	-	TGTGCCAGCTCACCCGGACAGCCTTATCCGCCCCAGCATTTT	CASSPGQPYPPQHF
TRBJ2-3	TRBV24-1	few	TRBD1	TGTGCCACTGGGGACAGCTACACAGATACGCAGTATTTT	CATGDSYTDTQYF
TRBJ2-1	TRBV6-4	-	-	TGTGCCAGCAGCCCGACAGGAAGCTCCTACAATGAGCAGTTCTTC	CASSPTGSSYNEQFF
TRBJ2-7	TRBV18	-	-	TGTGCCAGCTCACCACTACGGGGGGCGAGCTCCTACGAGCAGTACTTC	CASSPLRGASSYEQYF
TRBJ2-1	TRBV5-1	-	TRBD2	TGCGCCAGCAGCTTGGCCGGGGGGGCAAAGTACAATGAGCAGTTCTTC	CASSLAGGAKYNEQFF
TRBJ1-2	TRBV7-3	-	-	TGTGCCAGCAGTTCGGACAGACTTTATGGCTACACCTTC	CASSSDRLYGYTF
TRBJ2-3	TRBV18	-	TRBD2	TGTGCCAGCTCACCGGGTCGGGGGGGCGCAGATACGCAGTATTTT	CASSPGRGGADTQYF
TRBJ1-2	TRBV4-1	-	TRBD1	TGCGCCAGCAGACAGGGGGCGGAAGGCTACACCTTC	CASRQGAEGYTF
TRBJ2-2	TRBV4-1	-	TRBD2	TGCGCCAGTTCCAGGACTAGCGGGGCTCGGGGAACCGGGGAGCTGTTTTTT	CASSRTSGARGTGELFF
TRBJ2-7	TRBV6-2/TRBV6-3	-	TRBD1	TGTGCCAGCAGCTCCGGGACAGCTCGATACGAGCAGTACTTC	CASSSGTARYEQYF
TRBJ2-7	TRBV15	-	TRBD1	TGTGCCACCAGCAGATCCCAGGCGAGGACAGGGGTCTACGAGCAGTACTTC	CATSRSQARTGVYEQYF
TRBJ2-7	TRBV5-1	-	-	TGCGCCAGCAGCTTGTCGGTGCCGTCCTACGAGCAGTACTTC	CASSLSVPSYEQYF
TRBJ1-1	TRBV5-4	-	TRBD1	TGTGCCAGCAGCGGGGAGACAGGGGTGAACACTGAAGCTTTCTTT	CASSGETGVNTEAFF
TRBJ2-5	TRBV14	-	-	TGTGCCAGCAGCCCAGGGGTCACATCGAAAGAGACCCAGTACTTC	CASSPGVTSKETQYF
TRBJ2-3	TRBV4-1	-	-	TGCGCCAGCAGCCAAGATCCCAGTAGCACAGATACGCAGTATTTT	CASSQDPSSTDTQYF
TRBJ1-1	TRBV6-5	-	-	TGTGCCAGCAGTTACTCGGCAGGGCAGGGGACTGAAGCTTTCTTT	CASSYSAGQGTEAFF
TRBJ1-6	TRBV27	-	TRBD1	TGTGCCAGCAGTCTGATGACCGGGACAGTAAATTCACCCCTCCACTTT	CASSLMTGTVNSPLHF
TRBJ1-1	TRBV9	-	-	TGTGCCAGCACCGAGGACAGCCTGAACACTGAAGCTTTCTTT	CASTEDSLNTEAFF
TRBJ1-1	TRBV6-5	-	-	TGTGCCAGCAGACTACAGGAAACCATGAACACTGAAGCTTTCTTT	CASRLQETMNTEAFF
TRBJ2-7	TRBV4-1	-	-	TGCGCCAGCAGCCAAGGTCAACTAAACTACGAGCAGTACTTC	CASSQGQLNYEQYF
TRBJ2-3	TRBV3-1/TRBV3-2	-	-	TGTGCCAGCAGCCCGCGGACAGCAGATACGCAGTATTTT	CASSPRTADTQYF
TRBJ2-3	TRBV6-2/TRBV6-3	-	TRBD1	TGTGCCAGCAGTCTCCCTCGGACAGGGGGCACAGATACGCAGTATTTT	CASSLPRTGGTDTQYF
TRBJ1-4	TRBV30	few	TRBD1	TGTGCCTGGAGTGTAGGCAGGGGGTCGTTTTCAACTAATGAAAAACTGTTTTTT	CAWSVGRGSFSTNEKLFF
TRBJ1-1	TRBV19	-	-	TGTGCCAGTAGTATCACGGTTAGAACTGAAGCTTTCTTT	CASSITVRTEAFF
TRBJ1-1	TRBV2	-	-	TGTGCTTACTCACCGGGGATATGGGACACTGAAGCTTTCTTT	CAYSPGIWDTEAFF
TRBJ2-3	TRBV6-1	-	-	TGTGCCAGCAGTGACCGGGACTCCCACACAGATACGCAGTATTTT	CASSDRDSHTDTQYF
TRBJ1-5	TRBV19	few	-	TGTGCCAGTACTCTTAGGGTTCAGGGTTGGCAGCCCCAGCATTTT	CASTLRVQGWQPQHF
TRBJ1-3	TRBV4-1	-	-	TGCGCCAGCAGCCAAGATCTAGGCCGATTCTCTGGAAACACCATATATTTT	CASSQDLGRFSGNTIYF
TRBJ2-3	TRBV10-3	-	TRBD2	TGTGCCATCAGGCACCTTAGCGGGGGGACCTCCACAGATACGCAGTATTTT	CAIRHLSGGTSTDTQYF
TRBJ2-3	TRBV4-2	-	TRBD2	TGTGCCAGCAGCCAACAACATGGCGCGGGGGGGCAAGATACGCAGTATTTT	CASSQQHGAGGQDTQYF
TRBJ1-5	TRBV30	-	TRBD1	TGTGCCTGGAGCGCAGGGGGCGAGGGCAATCAGCCCCAGCATTTT	CAWSAGGEGNQPQHF
TRBJ2-2	TRBV19	-	TRBD2	TGTGCCAGTAGTATAGCTGCGGGGGGCGCGGGTCGGACCGGGGAGCTGTTTTTT	CASSIAAGGAGRTGELFF
TRBJ1-6	TRBV2	-	TRBD1	TGTGCCAGCAGAACGGGGGACAGGGGGCACAATTCACCCCTCCACTTT	CASRTGDRGHNSPLHF
TRBJ1-5	TRBV5-4	many	-	TGTGCCAGCAGCTCCGGGAGCAATCAGCCCCAGCATTTT	CASSSGSNQPQHF
TRBJ1-1	TRBV15	-	-	TGTGCCACCAGCCTTGGCGGGGAAGGGTACGCGAACACTGAAGCTTTCTTT	CATSLGGEGYANTEAFF
TRBJ1-1	TRBV5-1	once	TRBD1	TGCGCCAGCAGCTGGACAGGATCGGCTGAAGCTTTCTTT	CASSWTGSAEAFF
TRBJ2-2	TRBV19	-	TRBD1	TGTGCCGGACAGGGGGACGGCACCGGGGAGCTGTTTTTT	CAGQGDGTGELFF
TRBJ2-2	TRBV5-5	-	TRBD1	TGTGCCAGCAGCTTCGTGACAGGGGCCTTCACCGGGGAGCTGTTTTTT	CASSFVTGAFTGELFF
TRBJ2-2	TRBV4-2	-	TRBD2	TGTGCCAGCAGCCAAGACCAGCGGGGGAGCACCGGGGAGCTGTTTTTT	CASSQDQRGSTGELFF
TRBJ2-4	TRBV7-9	-	TRBD2	TGTGCCAGCAGCTCGCTAGAGCGGGGGGTGAACATTCAGTACTTC	CASSSLERGVNIQYF
TRBJ1-2	TRBV24-1	-	-	TGTGCCACCAGTGATATCGACAGGAGCTATGGCTACACCTTC	CATSDIDRSYGYTF
TRBJ1-2	TRBV6-5	once	TRBD1	TGTGCCAGCGGGGAGAGGCAGGGGGCAAGTTACCGCTACACCTTC	CASGERQGASYRYTF
TRBJ1-2	TRBV6-1	-	-	TGTGCCAGCAGTGAAGCGGGAGGGGGAGGCTATGGCTACACCTTC	CASSEAGGGGYGYTF